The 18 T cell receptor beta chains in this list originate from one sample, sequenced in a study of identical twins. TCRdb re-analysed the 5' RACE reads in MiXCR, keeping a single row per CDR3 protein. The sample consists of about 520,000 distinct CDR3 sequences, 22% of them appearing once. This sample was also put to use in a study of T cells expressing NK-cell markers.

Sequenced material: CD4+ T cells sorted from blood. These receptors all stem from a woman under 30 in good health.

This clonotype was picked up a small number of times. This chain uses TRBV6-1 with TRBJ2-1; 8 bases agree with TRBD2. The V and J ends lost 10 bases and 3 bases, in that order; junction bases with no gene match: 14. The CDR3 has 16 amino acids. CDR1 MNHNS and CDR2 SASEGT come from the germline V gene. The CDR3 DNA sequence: TGTGCCATCGAGAGCGGGGGCTTCCTGAGCTACAATGAGCAGTTCTTC. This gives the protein CAIESGGFLSYNEQFF.

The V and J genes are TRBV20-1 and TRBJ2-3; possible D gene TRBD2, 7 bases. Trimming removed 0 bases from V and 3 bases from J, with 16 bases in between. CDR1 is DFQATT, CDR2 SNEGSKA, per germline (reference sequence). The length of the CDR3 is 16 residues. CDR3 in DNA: TGCAGTGCTAGAGATCTACGGGGGGCCGTGACAGATACGCAGTATTTT. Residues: CSARDLRGAVTDTQYF.

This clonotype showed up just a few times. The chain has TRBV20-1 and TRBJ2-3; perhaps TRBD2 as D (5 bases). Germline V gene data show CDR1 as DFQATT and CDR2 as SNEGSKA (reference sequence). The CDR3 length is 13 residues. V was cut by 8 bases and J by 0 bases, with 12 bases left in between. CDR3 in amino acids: CSLLAPSTDTQYF. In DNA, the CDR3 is TGCAGTTTATTAGCGCCTAGCACAGATACGCAGTATTTT.

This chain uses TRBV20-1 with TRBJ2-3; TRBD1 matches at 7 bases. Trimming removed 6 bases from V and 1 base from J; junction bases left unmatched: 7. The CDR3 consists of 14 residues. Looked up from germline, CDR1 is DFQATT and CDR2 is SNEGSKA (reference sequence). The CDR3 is CSASAGGGTDTQYF. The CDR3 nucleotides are TGCAGTGCCTCCGCAGGGGGAGGCACAGATACGCAGTATTTT.

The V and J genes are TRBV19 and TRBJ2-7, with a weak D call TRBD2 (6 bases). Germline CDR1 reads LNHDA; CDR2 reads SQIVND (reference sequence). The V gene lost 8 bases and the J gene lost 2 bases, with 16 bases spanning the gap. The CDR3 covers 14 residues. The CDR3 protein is CASSPGLKPYEQYF. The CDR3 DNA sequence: TGTGCCAGTTCGCCGGGACTCAAACCCTACGAGCAGTACTTC.

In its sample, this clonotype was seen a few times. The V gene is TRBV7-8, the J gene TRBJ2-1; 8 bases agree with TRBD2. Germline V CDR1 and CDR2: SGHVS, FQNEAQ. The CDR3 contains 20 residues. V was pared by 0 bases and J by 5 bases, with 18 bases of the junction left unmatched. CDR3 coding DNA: TGTGCCAGCAGCTTAGCGAAAATCCCTCGGGTAATAGCGGGAAACAATGAGCAGTTCTTC. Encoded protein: CASSLAKIPRVIAGNNEQFF. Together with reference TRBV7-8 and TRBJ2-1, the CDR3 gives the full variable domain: GAGVSQSPRYKVAKRGQDVALRCDPISGHVSLFWYQQALGQGPEFLTYFQNEAQLDKSGLPSDRFFAERPEGSVSTLKIQRTQQEDSAVYLCASSLAKIPRVIAGNNEQFFGPGTRLTVL.

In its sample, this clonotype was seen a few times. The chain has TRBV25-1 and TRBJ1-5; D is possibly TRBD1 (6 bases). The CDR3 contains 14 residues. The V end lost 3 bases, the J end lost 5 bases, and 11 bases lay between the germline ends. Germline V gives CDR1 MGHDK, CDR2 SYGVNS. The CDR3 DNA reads TGTGCCAGCAGTGAGCTCAGGGGCGATCAGCCCCAGCATTTT. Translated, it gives CASSELRGDQPQHF.

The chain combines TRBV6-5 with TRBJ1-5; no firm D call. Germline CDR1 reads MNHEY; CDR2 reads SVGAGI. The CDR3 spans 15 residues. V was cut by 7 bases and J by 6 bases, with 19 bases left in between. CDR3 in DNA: TGTGCCAGCATTTCCAAAGTTGGAGTGGGTCAGCCCCAGCATTTT. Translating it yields CASISKVGVGQPQHF.

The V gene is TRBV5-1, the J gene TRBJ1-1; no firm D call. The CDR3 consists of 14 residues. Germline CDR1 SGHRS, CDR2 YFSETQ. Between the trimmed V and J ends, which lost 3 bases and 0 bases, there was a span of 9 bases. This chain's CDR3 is CASSSGSLNTEAFF. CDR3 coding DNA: TGCGCCAGCAGCTCTGGGTCGTTGAACACTGAAGCTTTCTTT. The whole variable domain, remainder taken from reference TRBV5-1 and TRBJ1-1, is KAGVTQTPRYLIKTRGQQVTLSCSPISGHRSVSWYQQTPGQGLQFLFEYFSETQRNKGNFPGRFSGRQFSNSRSEMNVSTLELGDSALYLCASSSGSLNTEAFFGQGTRLTVV.

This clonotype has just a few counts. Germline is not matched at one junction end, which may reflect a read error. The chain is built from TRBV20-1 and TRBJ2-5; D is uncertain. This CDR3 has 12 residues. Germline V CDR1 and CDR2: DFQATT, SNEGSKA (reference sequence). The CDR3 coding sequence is TGCAGTGCCGAAGGGTTACAAGGGACCCAGTACTTC. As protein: CSAEGLQGTQYF.

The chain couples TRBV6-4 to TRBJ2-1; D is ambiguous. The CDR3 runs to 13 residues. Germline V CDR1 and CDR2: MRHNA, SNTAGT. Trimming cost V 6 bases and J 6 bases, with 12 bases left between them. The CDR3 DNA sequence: TGTGCCAGCAGGGAAGACCCCTCCAATGAGCAGTTCTTC. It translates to CASREDPSNEQFF.

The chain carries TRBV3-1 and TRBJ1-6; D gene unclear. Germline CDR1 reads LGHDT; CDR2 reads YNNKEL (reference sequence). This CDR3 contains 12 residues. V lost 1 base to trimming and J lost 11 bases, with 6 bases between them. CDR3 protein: CASSQGDPPLHF. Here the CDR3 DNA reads TGTGCCAGCAGCCAAGGGGATCCACCCCTCCACTTT.

CDR3 bases: TGCAGCATCGACACTGAAGCTTTCTTT. Amino acids: CSIDTEAFF. This chain connects TRBV29-1 to TRBJ1-1; D gene unclear. The germline V gene has CDR1 SQVTM and CDR2 ANQGSEA. The CDR3 is made up of 9 amino acids. The germline V and J ends were trimmed by 8 bases and 3 bases, with 4 bases remaining between them.

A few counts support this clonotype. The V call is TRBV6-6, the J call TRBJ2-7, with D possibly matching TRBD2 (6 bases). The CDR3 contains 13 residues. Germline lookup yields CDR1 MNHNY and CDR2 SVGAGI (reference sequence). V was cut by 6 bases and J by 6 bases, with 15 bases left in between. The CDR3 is CASRRLESGEQYF. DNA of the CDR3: TGTGCCAGCAGAAGACTAGAATCGGGCGAGCAGTACTTC.

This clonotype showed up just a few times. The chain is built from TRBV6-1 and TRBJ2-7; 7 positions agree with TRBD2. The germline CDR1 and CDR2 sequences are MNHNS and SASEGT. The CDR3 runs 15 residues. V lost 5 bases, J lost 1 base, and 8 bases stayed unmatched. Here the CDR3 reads CASSRQRDPSYEQYF. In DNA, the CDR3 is TGTGCCAGCAGTAGACAGCGGGACCCTTCCTACGAGCAGTACTTC.

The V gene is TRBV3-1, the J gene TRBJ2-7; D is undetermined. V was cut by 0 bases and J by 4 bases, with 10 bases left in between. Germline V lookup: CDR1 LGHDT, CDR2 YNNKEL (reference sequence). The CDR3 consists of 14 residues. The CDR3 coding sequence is TGTGCCAGCAGCCAAGATCATGTTGCGTACGAGCAGTACTTC. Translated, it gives CASSQDHVAYEQYF.

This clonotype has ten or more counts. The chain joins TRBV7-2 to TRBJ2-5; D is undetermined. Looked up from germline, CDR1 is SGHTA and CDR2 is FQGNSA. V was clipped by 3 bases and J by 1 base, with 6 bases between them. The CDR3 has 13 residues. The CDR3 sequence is CASSFSSQETQYF. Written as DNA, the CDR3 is TGTGCCAGCAGCTTTAGCAGCCAAGAGACCCAGTACTTC.

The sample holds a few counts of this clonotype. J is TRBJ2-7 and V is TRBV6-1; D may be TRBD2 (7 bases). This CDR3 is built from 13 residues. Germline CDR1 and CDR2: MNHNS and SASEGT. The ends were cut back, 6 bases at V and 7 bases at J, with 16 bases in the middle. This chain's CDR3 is CASSLGGAGEQYF. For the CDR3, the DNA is TGTGCCAGCAGCCTGGGGGGGGCGGGGGAGCAGTACTTC.